Reported below is one T cell receptor beta chain. This sample is drawn from a study of blood T cell repertoires in COVID-19. Study context: Donors in the United States, Italy and Spain gave samples during acute or convalescent COVID-19.

The V end was cut by 3 bases, the J end by 5 bases, with 8 bases between. From germline, CDR1 is LGHDT and CDR2 YNNKEL (reference sequence). The CDR3 contains 13 residues. Libraries were prepared by immunoSEQ multiplex PCR; TCRdb keeps only in-frame clonotypes and omits some of them. Here the sample spans tens of thousands of clones, about 91% being singletons. The sequenced sample consisted of peripheral blood. This TCR came from a woman aged 45-59 years with acute or convalescent COVID-19. The rearrangement links TRBV3-1 (or the pseudogene TRBV3-2) to TRBJ1-5; D gene unclear. The CDR3 nucleotides are TGTGCCAGCAGCCACTGGGGAGATCAGCCCCAGCATTTT. This encodes CASSHWGDQPQHF.